Here is one TCR beta chain with its context. Its cognate antigen is unknown. With 60 Vbeta and 13 Jbeta primers, the PCR was carried out. The table came from immunoSEQ multiplex PCR; TCRdb's copy has only in-frame clones and leaves some out. The sample yields approximately 97,000 clones, more than 70% seen once. The CDR3 totals 14 residues. V was trimmed by 3 bases and J by 2 bases, leaving 10 bases between them. Germline V gene data show CDR1 as SGDLS and CDR2 as YYNGEE. Nominally healthy donors provided the samples, though records likely missed some immune exposures. The entry originates in a study of cytomegalovirus exposure and HLA in healthy donors. Study-wide results and caveats: Available immune exposure information was restricted to CMV serostatus only. Later, an analysis found that common viral pathogens appeared to be linked with several of the most significant clusters. When a later analysis was performed, an Asian-associated ancestry cluster reportedly had fewer N-insertions than the roughly 670-donor mean.

The receptor's source is a male donor in good health and CMV-seropositive. The rearrangement joins TRBV9 to TRBJ2-3; D is perhaps TRBD2 (6 bases). Sequencing used PBMCs. The DNA of the CDR3 is TGTGCCAGCAGCGAGAGGACTACCACAGATACGCAGTATTTT. Encoded protein: CASSERTTTDTQYF.